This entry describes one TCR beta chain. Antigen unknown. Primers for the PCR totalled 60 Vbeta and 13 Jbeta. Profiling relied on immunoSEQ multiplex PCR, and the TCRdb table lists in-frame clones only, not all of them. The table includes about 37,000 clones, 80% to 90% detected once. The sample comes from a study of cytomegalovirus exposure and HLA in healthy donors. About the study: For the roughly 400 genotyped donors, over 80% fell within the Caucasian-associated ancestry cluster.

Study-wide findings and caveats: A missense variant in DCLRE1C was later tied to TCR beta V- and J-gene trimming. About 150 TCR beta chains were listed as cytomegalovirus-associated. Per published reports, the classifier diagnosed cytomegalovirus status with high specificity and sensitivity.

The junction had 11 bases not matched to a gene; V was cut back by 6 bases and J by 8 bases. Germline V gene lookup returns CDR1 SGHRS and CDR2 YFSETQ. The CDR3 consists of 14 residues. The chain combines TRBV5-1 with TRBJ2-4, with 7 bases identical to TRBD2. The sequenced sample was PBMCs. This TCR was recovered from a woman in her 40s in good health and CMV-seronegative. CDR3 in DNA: TGCGCCAGCACCCTTGCGGGAGAGGGATACATTCAGTACTTC. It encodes CASTLAGEGYIQYF.